A selection of T cell receptor beta chains follows, all from one sample in a study of blood T cell repertoires in COVID-19. Clones were read by immunoSEQ multiplex PCR, and TCRdb kept only the in-frame ones, dropping some. This table holds about 210,000 clones, under 90% found once. The sequencing input was peripheral blood. The source is a woman in her 40s with active or convalescent COVID-19. CDR3s include the opening cysteine and the closing phenylalanine or tryptophan. A D gene is named only where the DNA matches it firmly. The listing skips clone size in some rows; elsewhere it reads once, few, many or a size class.

>TRBJ2-7|TRBV12-5|TRBD2|.
CASGLTAGGSYEQYF
TGTGCTAGTGGTTTGACGGCGGGAGGCTCCTACGAGCAGTACTTC
>TRBJ1-1|TRBV30|TRBD1|few
CAWSGGTGGRGTEAFF
TGTGCCTGGAGTGGGGGGACAGGGGGCCGGGGCACTGAAGCTTTCTTT
>TRBJ1-6|TRBV5-6|TRBD1|once
CASSFRQGNSPLHF
TGTGCCAGCAGCTTTCGACAGGGCAATTCACCCCTCCACTTT
>TRBJ1-3|TRBV28|.|.
CASSLGGNTIYF
TGTGCCAGCAGTTTAGGCGGAAACACCATATATTTT
>TRBJ2-1|TRBV5-1|.|.
CASSRRGDNEQFF
TGCGCCTCCTCAAGGAGGGGCGACAATGAGCAGTTCTTC
>TRBJ1-1|TRBV30|.|.
CAETALNTEAFF
TGTGCTGAGACAGCTTTGAACACTGAAGCTTTCTTT
>TRBJ2-3|TRBV7-2|TRBD2|once
CASSFEPGLAGGGDTQYF
TGTGCCAGCAGCTTTGAACCGGGACTAGCCGGGGGCGGAGATACGCAGTATTTT
>TRBJ2-1|TRBV29-1|.|.
CSVEGTEYNEQFF
TGCAGCGTTGAAGGGACAGAGTACAATGAGCAGTTCTTC
>TRBJ1-2|TRBV11-2|.|once
CASSLPGPYGYTF
TGTGCCAGCAGCTTGCCAGGGCCCTATGGCTACACCTTC
>TRBJ1-3|TRBV6-5|TRBD1|once
CASSPEGALGNTIYF
TGTGCCAGCTCGCCGGAGGGGGCGCTTGGAAACACCATATATTTT
>TRBJ2-3|TRBV5-1|TRBD2|.
CASSLRRLAGGLTDTQYF
TGCGCCAGCAGCTTGCGACGACTAGCGGGGGGCCTCACAGATACGCAGTATTTT
>TRBJ2-5|TRBV28|TRBD2|once
CASRRGTSGPQETQYF
TGTGCCAGCAGGCGAGGGACTAGCGGGCCCCAAGAGACCCAGTACTTC
>TRBJ2-1|TRBV3-1/TRBV3-2|.|.
CASSQELLDYNEQFF
TGTGCCAGCAGCCAAGAGTTACTAGATTACAATGAGCAGTTCTTC
>TRBJ2-5|TRBV5-6|.|.
CASSLVSLETQYF
TGTGCCAGCAGCTTGGTATCTTTGGAGACCCAGTACTTC
>TRBJ2-5|TRBV7-9|.|many
CASSLGAGAVETQYF
TGTGCCAGCAGCTTGGGGGCGGGAGCCGTGGAGACCCAGTACTTC
>TRBJ2-5|TRBV5-1|.|.
CASSLALDSQETQYF
TGCGCCAGCAGCTTGGCCCTCGACAGCCAAGAGACCCAGTACTTC
>TRBJ1-5|TRBV19|.|few
CATNNRQSLRTQPQHF
TGTGCCACCAATAACAGACAGTCGTTGAGGACTCAGCCCCAGCATTTT
>TRBJ2-7|TRBV7-8|TRBD1|.
CASSLGGTGSYEQYF
TGTGCCAGCAGCCTGGGGGGGACAGGGAGCTACGAGCAGTACTTC
>TRBJ2-1|TRBV7-9|.|once
CASSLGLGYNEQFF
TGTGCCAGCAGCTTAGGACTAGGGTACAATGAGCAGTTCTTC
>TRBJ1-1|TRBV3-1/TRBV3-2|.|.
CASSRGTEAFF
TGTGCCAGCAGCAGGGGGACAGAAGCTTTCTTT
>TRBJ1-2|TRBV18|.|.
CASSDGVGRVYGYTF
TGTGCCAGCTCAGACGGAGTGGGCAGGGTCTATGGCTACACCTTC
>TRBJ2-7|TRBV5-1|TRBD1|.
CASSLGAPDRNYEQYF
TGCGCCAGCAGCTTGGGCGCCCCGGACAGGAACTACGAGCAGTACTTC
>TRBJ1-4|TRBV5-8|.|.
CASSQTFHLEKLFF
TGTGCCAGCAGCCAGACATTTCACCTCGAAAAACTGTTTTTT
>TRBJ1-2|TRBV2|.|.
CASIRDKDYGYTF
TGTGCCAGCATAAGGGACAAGGACTATGGCTACACCTTC
>TRBJ1-1|TRBV9|.|.
CASSLTGLNTEAFF
TGTGCCAGCAGCCTAACAGGACTGAACACTGAAGCTTTCTTT
>TRBJ1-1|TRBV11-1|.|.
CASQLAGDTEAFF
TGTGCCAGCCAATTGGCAGGGGACACTGAAGCTTTCTTT
>TRBJ1-2|TRBV12-3/TRBV12-4|.|once
CASQGRGTGYTF
TGTGCCAGTCAGGGGCGTGGAACTGGCTACACCTTC
>TRBJ2-1|TRBV5-6|.|.
CASSLVAGVGFF
TGTGCCAGCAGCTTGGTGGCAGGGGTCGGGTTCTTC
>TRBJ1-2|TRBV10-3|TRBD1|.
CAISPGQGASGYTF
TGTGCCATCAGCCCGGGACAGGGGGCGTCGGGCTACACCTTC
>TRBJ2-3|TRBV24-1|TRBD1|.
CATSDPGQGPDTQYF
TGTGCCACCAGTGATCCAGGACAGGGACCAGATACGCAGTATTTT
>TRBJ1-2|TRBV5-6|TRBD1|.
CASSFQRTGGDYGYTF
TGTGCCAGCAGCTTCCAAAGGACAGGGGGCGACTATGGCTACACCTTC
>TRBJ1-3|TRBV4-1|.|.
CASSQGQLSGNTIYF
TGCGCCAGCAGCCAAGGCCAACTCTCTGGAAACACCATATATTTT
>TRBJ1-2|TRBV5-4|TRBD1|few
CASRRGGGYGYTF
TGTGCCAGCAGACGAGGGGGCGGCTATGGCTACACCTTC
>TRBJ1-2|TRBV30|TRBD1|.
CAWSVGQVKGYTF
TGTGCCTGGAGTGTGGGACAGGTGAAGGGCTACACCTTC
>TRBJ2-5|TRBV28|TRBD1|.
CASSVIRQGWETQYF
TGTGCCAGCTCGGTCATCAGACAGGGGTGGGAGACCCAGTACTTC
>TRBJ1-2|TRBV12-3/TRBV12-4|.|.
CASLRGAGYGYTF
TGTGCCAGCCTGCGGGGGGCGGGCTATGGCTACACCTTC
>TRBJ2-5|TRBV9|.|.
CASSEGPTRKETQYF
TGTGCCAGCAGCGAGGGGCCAACCCGGAAAGAGACCCAGTACTTC
>TRBJ1-5|TRBV7-9|.|few
CASSQGFRDQPQHF
TGTGCCAGCAGTCAGGGATTTAGGGATCAGCCCCAGCATTTT
>TRBJ2-1|TRBV13|.|.
CASSLGLGGNEQFF
TGTGCCAGCAGCTTAGGCCTTGGCGGCAATGAGCAGTTCTTC
>TRBJ1-5|TRBV30|TRBD1|.
CAWSYRQGKNQPQHF
TGTGCCTGGTCTTACCGACAGGGGAAGAATCAGCCCCAGCATTTT
>TRBJ2-2|TRBV6-2/TRBV6-3|TRBD1|.
CASSYQSGDRGSGELFF
TGTGCCAGCAGTTACCAGTCGGGAGACAGGGGCTCCGGGGAGCTGTTTTTT
>TRBJ1-1|TRBV18|TRBD1|.
CASSPGQGTEAFF
TGTGCCAGCTCACCCGGACAGGGGACTGAAGCTTTCTTT
>TRBJ1-1|TRBV10-3|.|.
CATSPDRNTEAFF
TGTGCCACCTCCCCCGACAGGAACACTGAAGCTTTCTTT
>TRBJ1-2|TRBV7-2|TRBD1|.
CASSLGQGANTF
TGTGCCAGCAGCTTAGGACAGGGGGCGAACACCTTC
>TRBJ1-1|TRBV27|TRBD1|.
CASSFRDRDLMNTEAFF
TGTGCCAGCAGTTTCCGGGACAGGGATTTAATGAACACTGAAGCTTTCTTT
>TRBJ1-5|TRBV6-5|.|.
CASSPGTNQPQHF
TGTGCCAGCAGCCCCGGGACAAATCAGCCCCAGCATTTT
>TRBJ1-5|TRBV6-2/TRBV6-3|TRBD1|.
CASSYRDRVPGYAADQPQHF
TGTGCCAGCAGTTACCGGGACAGGGTCCCCGGATATGCCGCCGATCAGCCCCAGCATTTT
>TRBJ2-7|TRBV4-3|.|.
CASSQDRQGAENEQYF
TGCGCCAGCAGCCAAGATCGCCAGGGTGCTGAAAACGAGCAGTACTTC
>TRBJ1-2|TRBV28|TRBD1|.
CASSSSPGQGASGYGYTF
TGTGCCAGCAGTTCGAGTCCGGGACAGGGGGCATCGGGCTATGGCTACACCTTC
>TRBJ1-3|TRBV3-1/TRBV3-2|.|.
CASSQDHSSGNTIYF
TGTGCCAGCAGCCAAGATCACAGCTCTGGAAACACCATATATTTT
>TRBJ1-2|TRBV28|TRBD1|.
CASSLAGQGAYTF
TGTGCCAGCAGTTTAGCGGGACAGGGGGCCTACACCTTC
>TRBJ2-5|TRBV27|TRBD1|.
CASSFRDRVQTQYF
TGTGCCAGCAGTTTTAGGGACAGGGTACAGACCCAGTACTTC
>TRBJ1-1|TRBV5-8|TRBD1|.
CASSSSTGTVNTEAFF
TGTGCCAGCAGTTCCTCCACCGGGACAGTGAACACTGAAGCTTTCTTT
>TRBJ2-1|TRBV30|.|.
CAWGTYYNEQFF
TGTGCCTGGGGGACATACTACAATGAGCAGTTCTTC
>TRBJ2-1|TRBV7-2|.|.
CASSPAFRGGAEQFF
TGTGCCAGCAGCCCCGCATTTCGCGGTGGGGCTGAGCAGTTCTTC